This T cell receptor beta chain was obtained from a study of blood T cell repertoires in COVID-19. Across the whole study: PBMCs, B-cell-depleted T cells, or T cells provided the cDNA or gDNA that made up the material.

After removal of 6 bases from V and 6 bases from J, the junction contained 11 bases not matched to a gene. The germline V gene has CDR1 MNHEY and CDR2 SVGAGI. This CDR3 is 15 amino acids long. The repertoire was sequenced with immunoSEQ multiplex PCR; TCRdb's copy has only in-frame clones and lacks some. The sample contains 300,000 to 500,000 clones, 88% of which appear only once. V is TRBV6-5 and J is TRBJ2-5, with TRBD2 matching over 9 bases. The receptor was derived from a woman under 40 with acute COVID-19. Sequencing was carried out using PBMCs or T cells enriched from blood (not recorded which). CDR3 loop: CASSAGGASGKTQYF. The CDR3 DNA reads TGTGCCAGCAGCGCGGGGGGGGCCTCCGGAAAGACCCAGTACTTC.